A single sample gave rise to the 17 T cell receptor beta chains below, sequenced in a study of post-analysis software for immune sequencing data. Whole-study findings and limits: Among a few TRBV segments more frequent in patients than controls were TRBV5-6, TRBV5-1 and TRBV20-1.

Included in the TCR beta cDNA libraries were unique molecular identifiers. TCRdb reprocessed the PCR reads via MiXCR and lists one record per CDR3 protein. The sample shows approximately 770,000 distinct CDR3 sequences, just over 45% of them seen only once. These TCRs are of unknown antigen specificity. The sample consisted of blood. The receptors derive from a girl between 10 and 17 years old with multiple sclerosis.

This clonotype was seen a few times. The chain links TRBV29-1 to TRBJ1-2; D is unclear. This CDR3 is 15 amino acids long. Germline-derived CDR1 and CDR2 are SQVTM and ANQGSEA. V gave up 1 base and J gave up 0 bases, with 12 bases separating them. The CDR3 DNA follows: TGCAGCGTTGAAGGGGCGGCAGGAGCTAACTATGGCTACACCTTC. Translation gives CSVEGAAGANYGYTF.

This clonotype was seen just once. V and J are TRBV7-2 and TRBJ2-3; D unresolved. This CDR3 spans 13 amino acids. Germline lookup yields CDR1 SGHTA and CDR2 FQGNSA. With 1 base removed from V and 2 bases from J, the gap between germline ends came to 4 bases. The CDR3 loop is CTSSLVSTDTQYF. For the CDR3, the DNA is TGTACCAGCAGCTTAGTCTCCACAGATACGCAGTATTTT.

This clonotype showed up just a few times. The genes are TRBV27 and TRBJ1-2, with 11 bases lining up with TRBD1. Germline-derived CDR1 and CDR2 are MNHEY and SMNVEV (reference sequence). V shed 6 bases, J shed 2 bases, and the junction held 8 bases outside the gene matches. This CDR3 contains 16 residues. The CDR3 DNA reads as TGTGCCAGCAGCTCCGGGACAGGGGGAAACAACTATGGCTACACCTTC. It translates to CASSSGTGGNNYGYTF.

The V and J genes are TRBV15 and TRBJ2-1, with no clear D. V lost 3 bases, J lost 7 bases, and 10 bases lay in between. The length of the CDR3 is 13 residues. The germline CDR1 and CDR2 sequences are LNHNV and YYDKDF (reference sequence). Here the CDR3 DNA reads TGTGCCACCAGCAGTAATATGGGGAATGAGCAGTTCTTC. This translates into CATSSNMGNEQFF.

This clonotype showed up just a few times. The chain has TRBV7-2 and TRBJ2-1; 12 bases align to TRBD2. This CDR3 is built from 15 residues. CDR1 is SGHTA, CDR2 FQGNSA, per germline. The V and J ends lost 5 bases and 15 bases, in that order; junction bases with no gene match: 14. The CDR3, as DNA: TGTGCCAGCAGCCCCAGCGGAACTAGCGGGAGGAGGGGGTTCTTC. This codes for CASSPSGTSGRRGFF.

The chain is built from TRBV28 and TRBJ2-1; 7 positions agree with TRBD2. Germline loops: CDR1 MDHEN, CDR2 SYDVKM. The J segment lost 0 bases and the V segment lost 2 bases, leaving 7 bases of the junction unmatched. CDR3 length equals 17 residues. The CDR3, as DNA: TGTGCCAGCAGTTTACTTCGGGGCGGGAGCTCCTACAATGAGCAGTTCTTC. Translated, it gives CASSLLRGGSSYNEQFF.

The J gene is TRBJ2-5, the V gene TRBV6-5; tentative D call: TRBD1 (6 bases). CDR1 is MNHEY and CDR2 is SVGAGI in the germline V gene. This CDR3 is built from 19 residues. V lost 0 bases, J lost 0 bases, and 20 bases lay in between. The DNA for the CDR3 is TGTGCCAGCAGTTACTCCCTTAGACAGGCCGGCGGGTACCAAGAGACCCAGTACTTC. This sequence encodes CASSYSLRQAGGYQETQYF.

This clonotype was found a few times. The chain links TRBV20-1 to TRBJ2-6; D unclear. Germline V gene sequence: CDR1 DFQATT, CDR2 SNEGSKA (reference sequence). V lost 7 bases, J lost 0 bases, and 7 bases lay in between. The CDR3 length is 13 residues. The CDR3 DNA reads as TGCAGTGTCCGCACCTCTGGGGCCAACGTCCTGACTTTC. This encodes CSVRTSGANVLTF.

The chain couples TRBV20-1 to TRBJ2-1; 11 bases fit TRBD1. In germline, CDR1 is DFQATT, CDR2 SNEGSKA (reference sequence). This CDR3 region has 13 residues. V lost 7 bases and J lost 7; bases outside the gene matches: 6. CDR3 nucleotide sequence: TGCAGTGTTCGGGACAGGGGGGAAAATGAGCAGTTCTTC. Its translation is CSVRDRGENEQFF.

The J gene is TRBJ1-6, the V gene TRBV11-3; D gene unclear. Germline CDR1 SGHNT, CDR2 YENEEA. The CDR3 runs to 12 residues. V dropped 5 bases and J dropped 8 bases, with 7 bases sitting between them. The CDR3 sequence is CASSLTDSPLHF. In DNA, the CDR3 is TGTGCCAGCAGCCTGACGGATTCACCCCTCCACTTT.

The chain couples TRBV7-2 to TRBJ2-1; unclear D gene. Germline V CDR1 and CDR2: SGHTA, FQGNSA. Trimming left V 3 bases short and J 7 bases short, with 7 bases between. This CDR3 is 12 amino acids long. The CDR3 bases are TGTGCCAGCAGCTTTGCCAGAAATGAGCAGTTCTTC. This sequence encodes CASSFARNEQFF.

The rearrangement links TRBV6-1 to TRBJ2-1; D is unresolved. Germline V gene sequence: CDR1 MNHNS, CDR2 SASEGT. V was pared by 2 bases and J by 7 bases, with 6 bases between. The CDR3 is 12 residues long. This chain's CDR3 is CASSEISNEQFF. The CDR3 nucleotides are TGTGCCAGCAGTGAAATCTCAAATGAGCAGTTCTTC.

This rearrangement joins TRBV10-2 to TRBJ1-1; D might be TRBD1 (5 bases). The CDR3 runs to 14 residues. The germline V gene encodes CDR1 WSHSY and CDR2 SAAADI. V shed 5 bases and J shed 4 bases, with 14 bases lying between them. CDR3 region: CASSRESGGTEAFF. The CDR3 DNA is TGCGCCAGCAGTAGGGAATCGGGGGGCACTGAAGCTTTCTTT.

The chain recombines TRBV20-1 with TRBJ2-2; D unresolved. Per germline, CDR1 DFQATT and CDR2 SNEGSKA (reference sequence). The length of the CDR3 is 13 residues. Between the trimmed V and J ends, which lost 5 bases and 5 bases, there was a span of 12 bases. The CDR3 sequence: CSAPRPGTGELFF. The CDR3 DNA reads TGCAGTGCTCCAAGACCTGGGACCGGGGAGCTGTTTTTT.

The sample holds a few counts of this clonotype. This CDR3 is CASSLDLGEQYF. CDR3 bases: TGTGCCAGCAGCTTAGATCTGGGAGAGCAGTACTTC. The chain uses TRBV11-2 and TRBJ2-5; possibly TRBD2 for D (5 bases). Germline V CDR1 and CDR2: SGHAT, FQNNGV. V lost 0 bases and J lost 11, with 10 bases in between. This CDR3 spans 12 amino acids.

The rearrangement uses TRBV6-1 and TRBJ2-1, with 10 positions matching TRBD2. The CDR3 is made up of 18 amino acids. Germline lookup yields CDR1 MNHNS and CDR2 SASEGT. The V segment lost 1 base and the J segment 2 bases; nucleotides outside the gene matches: 8. CDR3 DNA sequence: TGTGCCAGCAGTGAAGGGCTAGCGGGAGCCGCCCCCTACAATGAGCAGTTCTTC. Protein product: CASSEGLAGAAPYNEQFF.

This chain joins TRBV20-1 and TRBJ2-7; tentatively, D is TRBD1 (6 bases). The CDR3 contains 13 residues. The germline V and J ends were trimmed by 4 bases and 4 bases, with 14 bases remaining between them. Germline V gives CDR1 DFQATT, CDR2 SNEGSKA (reference sequence). The CDR3 sequence: CSAITGNMYEQYF. The CDR3, as DNA: TGCAGTGCTATTACAGGGAATATGTACGAGCAGTACTTC.